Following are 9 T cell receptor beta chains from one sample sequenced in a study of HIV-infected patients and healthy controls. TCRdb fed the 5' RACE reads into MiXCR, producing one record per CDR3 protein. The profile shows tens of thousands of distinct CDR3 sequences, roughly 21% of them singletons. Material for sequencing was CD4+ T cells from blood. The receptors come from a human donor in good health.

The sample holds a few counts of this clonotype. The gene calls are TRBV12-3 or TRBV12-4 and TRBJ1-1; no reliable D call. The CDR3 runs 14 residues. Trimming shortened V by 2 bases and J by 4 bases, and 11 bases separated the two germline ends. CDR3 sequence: CASSLRHLGTEAFF. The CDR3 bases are TGTGCCAGCAGTTTACGCCACCTTGGCACTGAAGCTTTCTTT.

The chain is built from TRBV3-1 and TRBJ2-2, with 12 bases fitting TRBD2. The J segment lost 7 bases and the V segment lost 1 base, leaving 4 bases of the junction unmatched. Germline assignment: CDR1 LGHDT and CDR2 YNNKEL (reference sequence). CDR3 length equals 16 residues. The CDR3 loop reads CASSQGLAGAYGELFF. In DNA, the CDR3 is TGTGCCAGCAGCCAAGGACTAGCGGGAGCTTACGGGGAGCTGTTTTTT.

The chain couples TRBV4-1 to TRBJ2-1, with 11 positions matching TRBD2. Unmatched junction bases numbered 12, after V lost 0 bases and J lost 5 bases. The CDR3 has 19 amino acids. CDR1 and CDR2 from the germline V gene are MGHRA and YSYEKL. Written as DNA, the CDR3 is TGCGCCAGCAGCCAAGATCGAGGTAGCGGGGGGGCCGGAGACAATGAGCAGTTCTTC. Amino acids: CASSQDRGSGGAGDNEQFF.

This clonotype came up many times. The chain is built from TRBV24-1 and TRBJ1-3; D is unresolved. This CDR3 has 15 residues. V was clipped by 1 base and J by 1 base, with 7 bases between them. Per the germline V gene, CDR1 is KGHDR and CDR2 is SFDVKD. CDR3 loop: CATSDFYGSGNTIYF. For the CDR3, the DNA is TGTGCCACCAGTGATTTCTACGGGTCTGGAAACACCATATATTTT.

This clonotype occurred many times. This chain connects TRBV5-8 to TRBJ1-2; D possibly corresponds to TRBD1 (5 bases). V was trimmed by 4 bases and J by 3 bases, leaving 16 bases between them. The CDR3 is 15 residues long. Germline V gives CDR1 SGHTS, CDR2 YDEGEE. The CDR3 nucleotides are TGTGCCAGCAGCCCGCCGGGACGGCTTGACTATGGCTACACCTTC. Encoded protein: CASSPPGRLDYGYTF.

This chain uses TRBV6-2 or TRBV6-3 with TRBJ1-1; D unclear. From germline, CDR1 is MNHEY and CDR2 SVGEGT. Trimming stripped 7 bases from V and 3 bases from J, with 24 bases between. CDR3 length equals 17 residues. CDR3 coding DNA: TGTGCCAGCACCCTAAGGAGGGTCGGTCCGAGAGACACTGAAGCTTTCTTT. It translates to CASTLRRVGPRDTEAFF.

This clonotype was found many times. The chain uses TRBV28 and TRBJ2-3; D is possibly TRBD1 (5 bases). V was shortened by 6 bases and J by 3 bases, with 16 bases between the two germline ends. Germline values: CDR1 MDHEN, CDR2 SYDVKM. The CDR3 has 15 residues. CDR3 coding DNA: TGTGCCAGCAGGGGCCAGGGTTCTTCAACAGATACGCAGTATTTT. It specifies CASRGQGSSTDTQYF.

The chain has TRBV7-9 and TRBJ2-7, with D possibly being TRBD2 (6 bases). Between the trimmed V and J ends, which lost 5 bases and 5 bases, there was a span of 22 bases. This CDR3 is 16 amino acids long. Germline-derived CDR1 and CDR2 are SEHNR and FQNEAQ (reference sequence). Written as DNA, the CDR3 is TGTGCCAGCAGCGTAGGACGGTCCTGGGAGGTGGACGAGCAGTACTTC. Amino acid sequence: CASSVGRSWEVDEQYF.

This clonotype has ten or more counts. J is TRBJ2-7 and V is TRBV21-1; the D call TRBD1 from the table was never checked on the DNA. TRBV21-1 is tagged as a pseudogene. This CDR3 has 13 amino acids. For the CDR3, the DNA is TGTGCCAGCAGCACGGGGACAGCCTACGAGCAGTACTTC. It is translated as CASSTGTAYEQYF.